The clone carrying this TCR beta chain was counted between two and nine times. Only in-frame clones appear in the TCRdb table, and some are missing; sequencing was by immunoSEQ multiplex PCR. The sample has about 100,000 clones, 94% seen once. This sample is part of a study of siplizumab effects on memory and regulatory T cells. The V gene's germline CDR1 is SGHRS and CDR2 YFSETQ. The CDR3 runs 16 residues. Trimming took 3 bases from V and 0 from J; bases not matched to a gene: 7. This receptor was identified in a human donor in good health. The sample consisted of non-Treg CD4+ T cells sorted from blood. V and J are TRBV5-1 and TRBJ2-7; 9 positions match TRBD2. The CDR3 DNA follows: TGCGCCAGCAGCTATGGGGGGACTAGCCTCTCCTACGAGCAGTACTTC. Its protein is CASSYGGTSLSYEQYF.